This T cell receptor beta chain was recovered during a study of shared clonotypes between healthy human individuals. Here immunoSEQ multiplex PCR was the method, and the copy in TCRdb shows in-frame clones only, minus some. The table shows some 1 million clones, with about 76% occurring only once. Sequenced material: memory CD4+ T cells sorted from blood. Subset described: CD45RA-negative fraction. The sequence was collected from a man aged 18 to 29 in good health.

CDR3 protein: CASSLPGTGVSPLHF. In DNA form, the CDR3 reads TGTGCCAGCAGCTTGCCCGGGACAGGGGTCTCACCCCTCCACTTT. This chain joins TRBV7-9 and TRBJ1-6; 10 nucleotides align to TRBD1. CDR3 size: 15 residues. Unmatched junction bases numbered 6, after V lost 3 bases and J lost 10 bases. The germline V gene has CDR1 SEHNR and CDR2 FQNEAQ (reference sequence).